This TCR beta chain is from a study of vaccination and CD4 T cells after COVID-19. The CDR3 consists of 15 residues. CDR1 and CDR2 (germline): SEHNR, FQNEAQ (reference sequence). Trimming removed 9 bases at V and 5 bases at J, with 19 bases between. Worth noting for this clonotype: Antigen unknown.

Time point indicated: late sampling 161 to 241 days after vaccination in a few convalescent patients. Treatment described: approximately nine-day PBMC culture with coronavirus spike peptide pools or control peptides (ViraFEST assay). Sequenced with the Oncomine TCR Beta short-read assay was DNA taken from cultured CD4+ T cells. One entry per CDR3 protein results from TCRdb running MiXCR on the PCR reads. The table records 20,000 to 25,000 distinct CDR3 sequences, about 35% of them present only once. Source: CD4+ T cells from blood, cultured in vitro, taken about 7 months after SARS-CoV-2 vaccination. The chain uses TRBV7-9 and TRBJ2-2, with TRBD1 as a possible D gene (6 bases). The receptor comes from a human donor who had recovered from COVID-19. CDR3 coding DNA: TGTGCCAGGGACAGAGGTGACTCGAGGACCGGGGAGCTGTTTTTT. This codes for CARDRGDSRTGELFF.